This T cell receptor beta chain was obtained from a study of T cells after yellow fever vaccination. By 5'RACE template switching, TCR cDNA was produced, with a universal primer site and UMIs added in the process. TCRdb ran MiXCR on the 5' RACE reads and lists one entry per CDR3 protein. The table records under 550,000 distinct CDR3 sequences, about a fifth of them present only once. This clonotype showed up just a few times. Its cognate antigen is unknown. Study-wide results and caveats: Repertoires obtained by FACS sorting could include abundant clonotypes that entered as contaminants from the bulk population. In post-booster samples, most primary-vaccination clones reappeared (roughly 96% CD4, approximately 91% CD8).

Trimming shortened V by 4 bases and J by 1 base, and 8 bases separated the two germline ends. The CDR3 has 14 amino acids. Germline CDR1 SGHTA, CDR2 FQGNSA. This chain uses TRBV7-2 with TRBJ2-4; no clear D gene. The sequencing here drew on PBMCs, taken roughly 23 days after the first yellow fever vaccination. The receptor was derived from a man between 18 and 35 years old who received the YFV17D yellow fever vaccine. In DNA, the CDR3 is TGTGCCAGCAGCTCTGTGGGTGCCAAAAACATTCAGTACTTC. It is translated as CASSSVGAKNIQYF.